This TCR beta chain was identified during a study of blood T cell repertoires in COVID-19. Study context: COVID-19 samples from acute and convalescent phases originated in the United States, Italy and Spain. PBMCs, B-cell-depleted T cells, or T cells provided the cDNA or gDNA that made up the material.

Original handling: The authors estimated nucleated cell counts from reference gene primer amplification. Generated by immunoSEQ multiplex PCR, the TCRdb table keeps only in-frame clones and is missing some. The V and J calls and clone size were taken over from that table, and D and trimming were inferred from the DNA. The sample gives under 400,000 clones, around 88% of which show up once; 1.5% to 2% is in the top ten. Germline V CDR1 and CDR2: LGHNA, YNFKEQ. The germline V and J ends were trimmed by 4 bases and 2 bases, with 14 bases remaining between them. The CDR3 is 15 amino acids. While infection was still active, Seattle patients were enrolled and then followed longitudinally.

The chain links TRBV4-2 to TRBJ1-1; D is perhaps TRBD1 (6 bases). Sequenced input: peripheral blood. The origin of this receptor is a woman between 25 and 40 years old with COVID-19, enrolled during active disease. Here the CDR3 reads CASSPPRDTNTEAFF. Written as DNA, the CDR3 is TGTGCCAGCAGCCCCCCTAGGGACACCAACACTGAAGCTTTCTTT.